The entry that follows covers one T cell receptor beta chain sequence. What it binds is not known. These data come from a study of cytomegalovirus exposure and HLA in healthy donors. Regarding the study as a whole: Earlier results showed most TCR beta V segments being productive about 87% or about 30% of the time. A later analysis appeared to link common viral pathogens to several of the most significant clusters.

It was with 60 Vbeta and 13 Jbeta primers that the PCR ran. In the original workflow: In a later analysis, 79 million or so unique TCR beta chains included roughly 11 million shared by two or more donors. Some clones are missing from TCRdb's copy, which holds only in-frame ones; the method was immunoSEQ multiplex PCR. Clonal size and the V and J genes are those of that table, whereas D and trimming came from the DNA. Among tens of thousands of clones listed, roughly two thirds were seen once. Sample: PBMCs. The sequence was obtained from a woman aged 45-59 years in good health and CMV-seropositive.

For the CDR3, the DNA is TGTGCCAGTAGTGGACGGACAGGGAGTCGCAATCAGCCCCAGCATTTT. It translates to CASSGRTGSRNQPQHF. This rearrangement joins TRBV19 to TRBJ1-5, with 8 bases matching TRBD1. The CDR3 is 16 amino acids. Germline CDR1 LNHDA, CDR2 SQIVND (reference sequence). Unmatched junction bases numbered 8, after V lost 5 bases and J lost 2 bases.